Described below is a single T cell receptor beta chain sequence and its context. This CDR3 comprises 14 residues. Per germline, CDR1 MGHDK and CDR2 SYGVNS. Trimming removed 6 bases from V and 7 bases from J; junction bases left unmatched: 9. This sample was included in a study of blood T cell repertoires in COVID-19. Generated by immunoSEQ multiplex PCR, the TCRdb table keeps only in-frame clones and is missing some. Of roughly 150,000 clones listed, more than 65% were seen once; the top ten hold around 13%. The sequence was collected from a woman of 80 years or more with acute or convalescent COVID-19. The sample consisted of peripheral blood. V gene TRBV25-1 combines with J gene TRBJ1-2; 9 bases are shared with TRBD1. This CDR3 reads CASSPVDRGSGYTF. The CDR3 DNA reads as TGTGCCAGCAGCCCCGTGGACAGGGGTTCTGGCTACACCTTC.